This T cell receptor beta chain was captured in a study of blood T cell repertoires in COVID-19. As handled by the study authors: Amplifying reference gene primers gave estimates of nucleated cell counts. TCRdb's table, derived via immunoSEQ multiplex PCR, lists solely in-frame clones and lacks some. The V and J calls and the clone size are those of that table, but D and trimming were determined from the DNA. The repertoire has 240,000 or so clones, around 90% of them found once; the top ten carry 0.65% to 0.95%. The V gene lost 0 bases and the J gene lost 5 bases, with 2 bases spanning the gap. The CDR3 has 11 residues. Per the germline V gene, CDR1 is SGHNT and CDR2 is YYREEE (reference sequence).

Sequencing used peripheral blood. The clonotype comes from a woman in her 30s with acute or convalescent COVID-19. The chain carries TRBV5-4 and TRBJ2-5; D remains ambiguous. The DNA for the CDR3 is TGTGCCAGCAGCTTGGCGGAGACCCAGTACTTC. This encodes CASSLAETQYF. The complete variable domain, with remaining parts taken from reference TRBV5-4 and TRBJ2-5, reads ETGVTQSPTHLIKTRGQQVTLRCSSQSGHNTVSWYQQALGQGPQFIFQYYREEENGRGNFPPRFSGLQFPNYSSELNVNALELDDSALYLCASSLAETQYFGPGTRLLVL.